This TCR beta chain was documented in a study of cytomegalovirus exposure and HLA in healthy donors. The CDR3 is made up of 13 amino acids. CDR1 is MNHEY and CDR2 is SVGAGI in the germline V gene. Trimming stripped 5 bases from V and 5 bases from J, with 10 bases between. About this clone: Antigen: not known.

The PCR employed 60 Vbeta primers together with 13 Jbeta primers. In the source study's methods: Later reanalysis found 75 million to 100 million unique TCR beta chains, around 9.9 million of them shared. Assay used: immunoSEQ multiplex PCR; TCRdb lists only in-frame clones, some missing. That table supplies the V and J calls and clone size; D and trimming were determined from the DNA. This sample has 60,000 to 65,000 clones, with more than 75% found just once. Findings and caveats of the study: CMV antigen specificity was confirmed in vitro for a few CMV-associated chains. The only immune exposure information that was available was CMV serostatus.

The sample comprised PBMCs. The chain is built from TRBV6-5 and TRBJ1-5; D is unresolved. The clonotype comes from a man aged 18 to 30 in good health and CMV-seronegative. The CDR3 sequence: CASSRSFDQPQHF. CDR3 DNA sequence: TGTGCCAGCAGTAGGAGTTTTGATCAGCCCCAGCATTTT.